This TCR beta chain was observed in a study of blood T cell repertoires in COVID-19. This CDR3 is built from 16 residues. Germline CDR1 and CDR2: MNHNY and SVGAGI (reference sequence). V was trimmed by 0 bases and J by 1 base, leaving 9 bases between them. Participants were aged about 18 to 95 years, lived in 24 US areas, and enrolled virtually. Categorization into cohorts depended on clinical history that participants reported. This clone was detected a few times. In the source study's methods: Reference gene primer amplification gave estimated nucleated cell counts. This table comes from immunoSEQ multiplex PCR, and its TCRdb copy is limited to in-frame clones, with some not included. V and J calls and clone size are copied from that table; D and trimming were computed from the DNA. The repertoire holds about 150,000 clones, roughly 84% seen once, with about 7% in the top ten.

Material: PBMCs or T cells enriched from blood (not recorded which). This chain connects TRBV6-6 to TRBJ2-2; D gene unclear. The origin of this receptor is a woman between 45 and 65 years old who had recovered from COVID-19. The CDR3 nucleotides read TGTGCCAGCAGTTACTCGGAGACTCTGAACACCGGGGAGCTGTTTTTT. As protein: CASSYSETLNTGELFF.